This entry is about one T cell receptor (beta chain). The germline CDR1 and CDR2 sequences are SGHDT and YYEEEE. Deletions cut 6 bases from V and 2 bases from J, with 19 bases between. This CDR3 contains 16 residues. The sample belongs to a study of cytomegalovirus exposure and HLA in healthy donors. Only in-frame clones appear in the TCRdb table, and some are missing; sequencing was by immunoSEQ multiplex PCR. This sample has some 150,000 clones, with approximately 94% found just once. Specimen: PBMCs. The receptor's source is a man aged 18 to 30 in good health and CMV-seropositive. The chain employs TRBV5-6 and TRBJ2-3; possible D gene TRBD2, 6 bases. CDR3 protein: CASTSAPGLFTDTQYF. CDR3 DNA: TGTGCCAGCACTTCTGCTCCGGGACTGTTCACAGATACGCAGTATTTT.